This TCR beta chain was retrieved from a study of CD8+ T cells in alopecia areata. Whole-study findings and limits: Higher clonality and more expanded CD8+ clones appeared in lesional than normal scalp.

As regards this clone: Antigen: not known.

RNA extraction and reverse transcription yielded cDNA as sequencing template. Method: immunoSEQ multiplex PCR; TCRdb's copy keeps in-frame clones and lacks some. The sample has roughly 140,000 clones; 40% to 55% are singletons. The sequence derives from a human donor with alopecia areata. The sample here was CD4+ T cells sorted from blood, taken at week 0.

CDR3 nucleotide sequence: TGCGCCAGCAGCTTGGAAGCGGGAGCCATCAATGAGCAGTTCTTC. Protein product: CASSLEAGAINEQFF. The chain combines TRBV5-1 with TRBJ2-1; TRBD2 aligns across 8 bases. Germline CDR1 is SGHRS and CDR2 is YFSETQ. Trimming cost V 0 bases and J 6 bases; bases outside gene matches: 5. CDR3 length: 15 residues. The variable domain in full, completed from reference TRBV5-1 and TRBJ2-1, reads KAGVTQTPRYLIKTRGQQVTLSCSPISGHRSVSWYQQTPGQGLQFLFEYFSETQRNKGNFPGRFSGRQFSNSRSEMNVSTLELGDSALYLCASSLEAGAINEQFFGPGTRLTVL.